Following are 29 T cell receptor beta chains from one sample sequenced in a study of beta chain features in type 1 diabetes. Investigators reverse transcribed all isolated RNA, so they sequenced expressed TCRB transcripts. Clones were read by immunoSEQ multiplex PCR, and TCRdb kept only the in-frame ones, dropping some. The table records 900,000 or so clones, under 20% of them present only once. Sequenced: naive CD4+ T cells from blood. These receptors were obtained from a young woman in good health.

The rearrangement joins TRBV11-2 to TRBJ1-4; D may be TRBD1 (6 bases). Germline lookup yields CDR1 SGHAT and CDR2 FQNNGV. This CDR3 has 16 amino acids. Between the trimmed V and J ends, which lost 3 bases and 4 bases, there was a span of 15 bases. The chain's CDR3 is CASSFQLRDINEKLFF. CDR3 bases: TGTGCCAGCAGCTTCCAACTCCGGGACATTAATGAAAAACTGTTTTTT.

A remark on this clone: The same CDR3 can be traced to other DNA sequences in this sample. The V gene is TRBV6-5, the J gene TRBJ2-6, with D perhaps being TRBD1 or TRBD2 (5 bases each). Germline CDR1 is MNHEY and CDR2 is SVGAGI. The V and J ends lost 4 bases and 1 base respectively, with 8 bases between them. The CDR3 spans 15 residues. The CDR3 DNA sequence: TGTGCCAGCAGTTCTGGGGGATCTGGGGCCAACGTCCTGACTTTC. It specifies CASSSGGSGANVLTF.

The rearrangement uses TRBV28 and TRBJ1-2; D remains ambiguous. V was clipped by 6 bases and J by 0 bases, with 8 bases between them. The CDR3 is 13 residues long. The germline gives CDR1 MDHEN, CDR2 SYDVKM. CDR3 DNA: TGTGCCAGCAGGACGGATACTAACTATGGCTACACCTTC. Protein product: CASRTDTNYGYTF.

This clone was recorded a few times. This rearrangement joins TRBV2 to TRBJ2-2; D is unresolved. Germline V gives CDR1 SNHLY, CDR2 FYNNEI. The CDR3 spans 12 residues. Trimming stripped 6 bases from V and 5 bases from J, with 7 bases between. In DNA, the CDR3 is TGTGCCAGCAGAAGGGTAACCGGGGAGCTGTTTTTT. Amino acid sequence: CASRRVTGELFF.

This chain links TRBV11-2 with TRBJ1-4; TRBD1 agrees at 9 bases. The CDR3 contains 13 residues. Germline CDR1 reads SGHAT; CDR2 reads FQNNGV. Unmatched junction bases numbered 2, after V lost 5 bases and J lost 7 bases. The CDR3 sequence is CASSPGQGEKLFF. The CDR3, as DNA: TGTGCCAGCAGCCCGGGACAGGGTGAAAAACTGTTTTTT. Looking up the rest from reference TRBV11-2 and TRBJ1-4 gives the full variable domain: EAGVAQSPRYKIIEKRQSVAFWCNPISGHATLYWYQQILGQGPKLLIQFQNNGVVDDSQLPKDRFSAERLKGVDSTLKIQPAKLEDSAVYLCASSPGQGEKLFFGSGTQLSVL.

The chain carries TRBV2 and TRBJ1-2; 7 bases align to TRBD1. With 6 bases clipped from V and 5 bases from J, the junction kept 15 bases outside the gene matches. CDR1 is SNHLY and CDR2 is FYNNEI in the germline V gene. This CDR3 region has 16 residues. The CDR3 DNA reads TGTGCCAGCAGACGGCCGAGCCCACAGGGGTGGTATGGCTACACCTTC. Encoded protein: CASRRPSPQGWYGYTF.

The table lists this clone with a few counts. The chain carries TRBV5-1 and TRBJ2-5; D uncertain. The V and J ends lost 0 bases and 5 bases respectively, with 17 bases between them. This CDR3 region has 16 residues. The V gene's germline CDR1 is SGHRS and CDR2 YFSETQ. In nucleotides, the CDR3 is TGCGCCAGCAGCTTGGCAGCCGGCCTTACCCGGGAGACCCAGTACTTC. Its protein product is CASSLAAGLTRETQYF.

The CDR3 coding sequence is TGTGCCAGCAGAGTGGGGCCATCTTCGAACACTGAAGCTTTCTTT. Protein: CASRVGPSSNTEAFF. This rearrangement joins TRBV5-6 to TRBJ1-1; a possible D gene is TRBD1 (5 bases). This CDR3 is built from 15 residues. V shed 5 bases and J shed 1 base, with 15 bases lying between them. In germline, CDR1 is SGHDT, CDR2 YYEEEE.

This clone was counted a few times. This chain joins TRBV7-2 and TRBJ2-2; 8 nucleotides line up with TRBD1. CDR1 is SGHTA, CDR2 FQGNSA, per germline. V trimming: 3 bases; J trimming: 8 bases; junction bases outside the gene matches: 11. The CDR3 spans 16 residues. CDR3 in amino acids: CASSFGGTGVMGELFF. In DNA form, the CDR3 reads TGTGCCAGCAGCTTTGGAGGGACAGGTGTTATGGGGGAGCTGTTTTTT.

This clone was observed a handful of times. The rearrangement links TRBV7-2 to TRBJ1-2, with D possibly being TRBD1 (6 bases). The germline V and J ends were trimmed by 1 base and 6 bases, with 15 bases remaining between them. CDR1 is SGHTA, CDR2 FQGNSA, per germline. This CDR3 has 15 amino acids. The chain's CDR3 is CASSLVRGYGDGYTF. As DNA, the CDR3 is TGTGCCAGCAGCTTAGTCAGGGGCTATGGGGATGGCTACACCTTC.

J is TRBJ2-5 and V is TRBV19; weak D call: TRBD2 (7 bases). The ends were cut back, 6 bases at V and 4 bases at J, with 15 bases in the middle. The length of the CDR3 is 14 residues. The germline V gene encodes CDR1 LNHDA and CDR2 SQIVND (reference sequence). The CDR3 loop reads CASRSQGGLETQYF. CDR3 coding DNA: TGTGCCAGTAGGTCACAGGGAGGGTTAGAGACCCAGTACTTC.

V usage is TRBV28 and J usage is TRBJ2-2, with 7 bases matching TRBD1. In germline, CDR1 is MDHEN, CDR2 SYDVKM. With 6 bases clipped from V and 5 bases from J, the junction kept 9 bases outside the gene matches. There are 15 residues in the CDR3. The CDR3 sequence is CASSGWDRWTGELFF. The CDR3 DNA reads TGTGCCAGCAGCGGGTGGGACAGATGGACCGGGGAGCTGTTTTTT.

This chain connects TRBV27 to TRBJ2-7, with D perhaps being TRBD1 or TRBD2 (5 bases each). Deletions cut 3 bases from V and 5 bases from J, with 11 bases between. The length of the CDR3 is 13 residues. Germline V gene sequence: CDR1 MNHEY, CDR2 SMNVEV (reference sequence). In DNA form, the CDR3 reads TGTGCCAGCAGTTTCCTCCGGGGCCACGAGCAGTACTTC. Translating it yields CASSFLRGHEQYF.

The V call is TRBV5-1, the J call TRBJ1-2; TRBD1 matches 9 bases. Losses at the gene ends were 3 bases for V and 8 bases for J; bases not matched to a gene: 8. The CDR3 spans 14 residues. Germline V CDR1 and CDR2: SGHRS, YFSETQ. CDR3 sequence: CASSYGQGQIGYTF. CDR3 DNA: TGCGCCAGCAGCTACGGACAGGGGCAGATAGGCTACACCTTC.

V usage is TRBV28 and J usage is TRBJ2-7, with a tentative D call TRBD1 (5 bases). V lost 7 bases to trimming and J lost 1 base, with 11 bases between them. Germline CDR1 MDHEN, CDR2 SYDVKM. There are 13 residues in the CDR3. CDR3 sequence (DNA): TGTGCCAGCACCCAGGGCGAATCCTACGAGCAGTACTTC. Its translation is CASTQGESYEQYF.

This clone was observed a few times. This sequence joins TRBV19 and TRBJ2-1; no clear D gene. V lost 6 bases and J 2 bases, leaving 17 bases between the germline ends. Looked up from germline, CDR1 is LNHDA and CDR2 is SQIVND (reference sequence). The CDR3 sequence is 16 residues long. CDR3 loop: CASSRSAAPPYNEQFF. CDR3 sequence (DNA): TGTGCCAGTAGCCGGTCGGCGGCTCCACCCTACAATGAGCAGTTCTTC.

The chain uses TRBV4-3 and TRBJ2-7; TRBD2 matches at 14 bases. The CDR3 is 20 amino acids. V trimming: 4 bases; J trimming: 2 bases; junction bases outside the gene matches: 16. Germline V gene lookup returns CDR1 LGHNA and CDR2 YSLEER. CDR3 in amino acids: CASSLYNPGLAGVVPYEQYF. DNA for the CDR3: TGCGCCAGCAGCCTATACAATCCGGGACTAGCGGGAGTAGTCCCCTACGAGCAGTACTTC.

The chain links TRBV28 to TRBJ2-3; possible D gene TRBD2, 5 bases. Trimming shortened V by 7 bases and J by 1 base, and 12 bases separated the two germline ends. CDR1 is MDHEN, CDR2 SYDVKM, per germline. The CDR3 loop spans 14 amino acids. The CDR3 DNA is TGTGCCAGCACCCCCCTTAGCGGCACAGATACGCAGTATTTT. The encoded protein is CASTPLSGTDTQYF.

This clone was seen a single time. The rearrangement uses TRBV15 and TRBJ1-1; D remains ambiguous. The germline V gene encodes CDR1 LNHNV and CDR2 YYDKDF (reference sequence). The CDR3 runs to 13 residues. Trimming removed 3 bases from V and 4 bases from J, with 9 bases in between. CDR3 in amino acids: CATSSSRGTEAFF. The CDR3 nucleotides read TGTGCCACCAGCAGTTCGCGGGGCACTGAAGCTTTCTTT.

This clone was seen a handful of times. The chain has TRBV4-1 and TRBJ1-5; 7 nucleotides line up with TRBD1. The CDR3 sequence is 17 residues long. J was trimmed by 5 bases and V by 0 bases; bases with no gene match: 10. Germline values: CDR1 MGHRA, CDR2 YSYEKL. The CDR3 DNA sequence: TGCGCCAGCAGCCAAGAGGCACAGGGGATTTCAGATCAGCCCCAGCATTTT. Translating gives CASSQEAQGISDQPQHF.

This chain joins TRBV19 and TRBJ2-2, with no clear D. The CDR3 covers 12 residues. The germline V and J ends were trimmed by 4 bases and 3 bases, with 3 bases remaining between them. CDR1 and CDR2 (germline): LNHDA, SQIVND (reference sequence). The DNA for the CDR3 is TGTGCCAGTAGTAGATACACCGGGGAGCTGTTTTTT. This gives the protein CASSRYTGELFF.

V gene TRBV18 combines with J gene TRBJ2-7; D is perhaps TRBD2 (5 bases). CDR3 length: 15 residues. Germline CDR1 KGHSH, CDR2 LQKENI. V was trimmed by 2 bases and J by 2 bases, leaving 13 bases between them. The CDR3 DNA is TGTGCCAGCTCACCAGGAGTTAGGGAGACCTACGAGCAGTACTTC. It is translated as CASSPGVRETYEQYF.

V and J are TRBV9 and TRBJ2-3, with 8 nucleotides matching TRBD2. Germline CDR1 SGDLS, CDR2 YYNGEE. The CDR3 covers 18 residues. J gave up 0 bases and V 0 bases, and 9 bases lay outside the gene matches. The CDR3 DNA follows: TGTGCCAGCAGCGTAGAATCCACTAGCGGTACTAGCACAGATACGCAGTATTTT. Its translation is CASSVESTSGTSTDTQYF.

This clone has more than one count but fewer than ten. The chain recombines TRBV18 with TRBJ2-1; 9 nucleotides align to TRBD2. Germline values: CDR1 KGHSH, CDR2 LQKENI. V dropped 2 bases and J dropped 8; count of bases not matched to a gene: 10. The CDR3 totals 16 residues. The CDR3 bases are TGTGCCAGCTCACCATTCACTAGCGGGCGAGGCGATGAGCAGTTCTTC. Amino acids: CASSPFTSGRGDEQFF.

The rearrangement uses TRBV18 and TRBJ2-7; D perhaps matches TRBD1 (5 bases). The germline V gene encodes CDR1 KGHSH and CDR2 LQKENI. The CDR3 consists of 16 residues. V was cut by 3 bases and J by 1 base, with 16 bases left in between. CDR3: CASSPKVQGSSYEQYF. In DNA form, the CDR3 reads TGTGCCAGCTCACCGAAGGTCCAGGGAAGTTCCTACGAGCAGTACTTC.

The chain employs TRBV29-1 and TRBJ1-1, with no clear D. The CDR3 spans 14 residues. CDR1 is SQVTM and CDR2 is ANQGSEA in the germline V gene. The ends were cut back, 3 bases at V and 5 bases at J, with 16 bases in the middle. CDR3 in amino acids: CSVDSRRKRTEAFF. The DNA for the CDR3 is TGCAGCGTTGATAGTCGACGAAAACGGACTGAAGCTTTCTTT.

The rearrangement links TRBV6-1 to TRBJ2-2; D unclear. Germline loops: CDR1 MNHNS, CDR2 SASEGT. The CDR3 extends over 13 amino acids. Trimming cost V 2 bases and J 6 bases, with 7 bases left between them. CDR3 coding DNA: TGTGCCAGCAGTGAACAGGTCCCCGGGGAGCTGTTTTTT. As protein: CASSEQVPGELFF.

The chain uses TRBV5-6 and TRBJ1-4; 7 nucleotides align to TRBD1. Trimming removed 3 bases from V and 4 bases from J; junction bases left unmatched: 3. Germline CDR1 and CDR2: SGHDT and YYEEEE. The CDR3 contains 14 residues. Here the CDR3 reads CASSSQGDNEKLFF. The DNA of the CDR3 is TGTGCCAGCAGCTCTCAGGGGGATAATGAAAAACTGTTTTTT. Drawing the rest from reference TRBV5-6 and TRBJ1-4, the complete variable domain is DAGVTQSPTHLIKTRGQQVTLRCSPKSGHDTVSWYQQALGQGPQFIFQYYEEEERQRGNFPDRFSGHQFPNYSSELNVNALLLGDSALYLCASSSQGDNEKLFFGSGTQLSVL.

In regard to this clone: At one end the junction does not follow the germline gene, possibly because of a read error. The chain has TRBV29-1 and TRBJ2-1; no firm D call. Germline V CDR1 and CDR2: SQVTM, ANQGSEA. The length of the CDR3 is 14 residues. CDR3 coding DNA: TGCAGCATTGAACCGGCAAGCTCCTACAATGAGCAGTTCTTC. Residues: CSIEPASSYNEQFF.